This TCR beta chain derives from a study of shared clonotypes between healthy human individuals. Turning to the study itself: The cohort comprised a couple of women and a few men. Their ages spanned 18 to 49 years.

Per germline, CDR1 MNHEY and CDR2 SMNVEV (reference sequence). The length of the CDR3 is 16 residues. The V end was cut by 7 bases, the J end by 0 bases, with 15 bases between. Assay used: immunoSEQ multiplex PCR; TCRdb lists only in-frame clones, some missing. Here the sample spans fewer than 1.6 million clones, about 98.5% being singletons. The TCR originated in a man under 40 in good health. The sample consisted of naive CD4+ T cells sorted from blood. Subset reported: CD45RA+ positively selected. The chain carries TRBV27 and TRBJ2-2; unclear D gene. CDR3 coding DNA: TGTGCCAGCACCCGGATAGGCGGCACGAACACCGGGGAGCTGTTTTTT. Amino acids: CASTRIGGTNTGELFF.